The 14 T cell receptor beta chains listed next were all sequenced from one sample in a study of cytomegalovirus exposure and HLA in healthy donors. Primers included in the PCR were 60 Vbeta and 13 Jbeta primers. Measured with immunoSEQ multiplex PCR; TCRdb has only the in-frame clones, and not every one. The table shows 120,000 or so clones, with under 85% occurring only once. The material sequenced was PBMCs. The receptors were gathered from a woman aged 50 to 65 in good health and CMV-seropositive.

The genes are TRBV4-1 and TRBJ2-3, with TRBD2 identical over 8 bases. Germline CDR1 and CDR2: MGHRA and YSYEKL. The CDR3 is 16 residues long. V was pared by 6 bases and J by 1 base, with 9 bases of the junction left unmatched. CDR3 in amino acids: CASSSGATGGTDTQYF. CDR3 coding DNA: TGCGCCAGCAGTAGCGGGGCCACGGGAGGCACAGATACGCAGTATTTT.

The chain couples TRBV5-8 to TRBJ2-3, with no clear D. Germline-derived CDR1 and CDR2 are SGHTS and YDEGEE. The length of the CDR3 is 13 residues. V was clipped by 4 bases and J by 2 bases, with 8 bases between them. The chain's CDR3 is CASSRFNTDTQYF. The CDR3 DNA is TGTGCCAGCAGCCGTTTTAACACAGATACGCAGTATTTT. The whole variable domain, filled in from reference TRBV5-8 and TRBJ2-3, reads EAGVTQSPTHLIKTRGQQATLRCSPISGHTSVYWYQQALGLGLQFLLWYDEGEERNRGNFPPRFSGRQFPNYSSELNVNALELEDSALYLCASSRFNTDTQYFGPGTRLTVL.

The chain is built from TRBV7-9 and TRBJ1-2; D unresolved. Looked up from germline, CDR1 is SEHNR and CDR2 is FQNEAQ (reference sequence). The V gene lost 4 bases and the J gene lost 6 bases, with 12 bases spanning the gap. This CDR3 comprises 13 residues. The CDR3 spells CASSSGPGNGYTF. The DNA of the CDR3 is TGTGCCAGCAGCTCGGGTCCGGGGAATGGCTACACCTTC.

The chain combines TRBV27 with TRBJ1-5, with D perhaps TRBD1 (6 bases). Germline assignment: CDR1 MNHEY and CDR2 SMNVEV (reference sequence). The V end lost 0 bases, the J end lost 7 bases, and 13 bases lay between the germline ends. This CDR3 has 15 residues. This chain's CDR3 is CASSLSRTAGQPQHF. The CDR3 nucleotides read TGTGCCAGCAGTTTATCCCGGACAGCAGGCCAGCCCCAGCATTTT.

This clone appeared many times. The chain couples TRBV5-1 to TRBJ1-4; possible D gene TRBD1, 5 bases. Per germline, CDR1 SGHRS and CDR2 YFSETQ. The CDR3 is 16 residues long. V lost 2 bases and J lost 7, with 18 bases in between. CDR3 protein: CASSLTGRTVAEKLFF. In nucleotides, the CDR3 is TGCGCCAGCAGCTTAACAGGCAGGACGGTTGCTGAAAAACTGTTTTTT.

The rearrangement uses TRBV9 and TRBJ1-6; TRBD1 might be the D (6 bases). Trimming left V 0 bases short and J 7 bases short, with 8 bases between. Germline CDR1 is SGDLS and CDR2 is YYNGEE. The CDR3 runs to 14 residues. Here the CDR3 DNA reads TGTGCCAGCAGCGTAGAACAGGGCAATTCACCCCTCCACTTT. Translating it yields CASSVEQGNSPLHF.

The genes are TRBV25-1 and TRBJ2-7, with 9 nucleotides matching TRBD1. Germline lookup yields CDR1 MGHDK and CDR2 SYGVNS. Losses at the gene ends were 4 bases for V and 9 bases for J; bases not matched to a gene: 10. The CDR3 totals 14 residues. Here the CDR3 DNA reads TGTGCCAGCAGTGGCACCGGACAGGGGCCGGCGCAGTACTTC. Residues: CASSGTGQGPAQYF.

V is TRBV12-5 and J is TRBJ2-6; TRBD1 is a possible D gene (5 bases). In germline, CDR1 is LGHNT, CDR2 FRNRAP. The CDR3 is 16 amino acids. The germline V and J ends were trimmed by 6 bases and 0 bases, with 12 bases remaining between them. The CDR3, as DNA: TGTGCTAGTGGGAGGAGACAGCCCTCTGGGGCCAACGTCCTGACTTTC. Translating it yields CASGRRQPSGANVLTF.

The chain employs TRBV7-2 and TRBJ2-7, with a tentative D call TRBD1 (5 bases). Germline V CDR1 and CDR2: SGHTA, FQGNSA. This CDR3 has 14 amino acids. V lost 5 bases to trimming and J lost 1 base, with 12 bases between them. The CDR3 DNA reads TGTGCCAGCAGCAGCAGGGTTCTGTCCTACGAGCAGTACTTC. Translation: CASSSRVLSYEQYF.

The V and J genes are TRBV11-1 and TRBJ2-1, with 8 bases lining up with TRBD2. The ends lost 5 bases at V and 9 bases at J; junction bases unmatched: 6. Germline loops: CDR1 SGHAT, CDR2 FQDESV (reference sequence). The CDR3 is 13 residues long. The CDR3 bases are TGTGCCAGCAGCCACGGGACTAGATTTGAGCAGTTCTTC. Translation: CASSHGTRFEQFF. Filled out from reference TRBV11-1 and TRBJ2-1, the complete variable domain reads EAEVAQSPRYKITEKSQAVAFWCDPISGHATLYWYRQILGQGPELLVQFQDESVVDDSQLPKDRFSAERLKGVDSTLKIQPAELGDSAMYLCASSHGTRFEQFFGPGTRLTVL.

The gene calls are TRBV4-2 and TRBJ2-5, with D perhaps TRBD1 (5 bases). This CDR3 has 15 amino acids. V shed 5 bases and J shed 5 bases, with 18 bases lying between them. Germline CDR1 LGHNA, CDR2 YNFKEQ. The CDR3 DNA reads TGTGCCAGCAGCTCGCAACCTCAGGGATGGGAGACCCAGTACTTC. Encoded protein: CASSSQPQGWETQYF.

V is TRBV7-2 and J is TRBJ1-1; D is unclear. V lost 5 bases and J lost 7, with 14 bases in between. The CDR3 sequence is 13 residues long. CDR1 and CDR2 (germline): SGHTA, FQGNSA. CDR3 in DNA: TGTGCCAGCAGCCCCTCCGGAGGGTTTGAAGCTTTCTTT. Its protein product is CASSPSGGFEAFF.

This clone was seen a few times. The chain links TRBV5-5 to TRBJ1-1; D not resolved. This CDR3 is 14 amino acids long. Germline V lookup: CDR1 SGHKS, CDR2 YYEKEE (reference sequence). V lost 0 bases to trimming and J lost 1 base, with 7 bases between them. The CDR3 bases are TGTGCCAGCAGCTTGGAACCTAGGAACACTGAAGCTTTCTTT. Residues: CASSLEPRNTEAFF.

This clone was picked up a small number of times. V usage is TRBV10-1 and J usage is TRBJ2-1; 16 bases map to TRBD2. There are 18 residues in the CDR3. Per germline, CDR1 WNHNN and CDR2 SYGVQD (reference sequence). V trimming: 4 bases; J trimming: 8 bases; junction bases outside the gene matches: 11. The CDR3 loop is CASSGGLAGGSRVDEQFF. Written as DNA, the CDR3 is TGCGCCAGCAGTGGGGGACTAGCGGGGGGGTCCCGGGTGGATGAGCAGTTCTTC.